The source of this TCR beta chain is a study of vaccination effects on CD4 cells after COVID-19. As to this clone: Antigen: not known.

The CDR3 length is 15 residues. Per germline, CDR1 LGHNA and CDR2 YSLEER. Deletions cut 5 bases from V and 0 bases from J, with 11 bases between. Viral peptide pools were used in the ViraFEST assay to expand antigen-specific CD4+ T cells, and sequencing came afterward. After less than twelve days in culture, the CD4+ T cells were isolated. Having tested negative for nucleocapsid antibodies, the vaccine recipients showed no prior SARS-CoV-2 infection. The culture medium for a few million PBMC per well included 10 IU/ml IL-2 and about 9.1 ug/ml peptides. Only in-frame clones appear in the TCRdb table, and some are missing; sequencing was by immunoSEQ multiplex PCR. The table lists over 55,000 clones, 75% of them singletons, with about 3.7% in the top ten.

The V gene is TRBV4-3, the J gene TRBJ2-1; D might be TRBD1 (5 bases). The material was CD4+ T cells from PBMCs cultured with HCoV-OC43 spike peptides, obtained before COVID-19 vaccination. Indicated subset: HCoV-OC43 spike overlapping peptide pool stimulation. The source of this sequence is a human donor who received a COVID-19 vaccine. The CDR3 spells CASSAAGNSYNEQFF. For the CDR3, the DNA is TGCGCCAGCAGCGCTGCAGGGAACTCCTACAATGAGCAGTTCTTC.